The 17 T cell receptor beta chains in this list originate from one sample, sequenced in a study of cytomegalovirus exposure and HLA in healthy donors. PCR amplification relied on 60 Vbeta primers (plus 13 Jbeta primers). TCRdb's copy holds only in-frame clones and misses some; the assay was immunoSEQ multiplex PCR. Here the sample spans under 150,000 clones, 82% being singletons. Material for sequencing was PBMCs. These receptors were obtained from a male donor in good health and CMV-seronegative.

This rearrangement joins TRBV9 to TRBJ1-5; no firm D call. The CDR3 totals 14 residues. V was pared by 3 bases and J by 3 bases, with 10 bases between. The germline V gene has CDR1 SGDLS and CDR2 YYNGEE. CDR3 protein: CASSANSYNQPQHF. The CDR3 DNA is TGTGCCAGCAGCGCCAACAGTTACAATCAGCCCCAGCATTTT.

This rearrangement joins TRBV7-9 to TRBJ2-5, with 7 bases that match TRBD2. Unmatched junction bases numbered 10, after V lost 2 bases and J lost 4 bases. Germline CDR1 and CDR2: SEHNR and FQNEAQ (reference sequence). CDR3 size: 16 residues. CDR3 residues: CASSLTVGGRGETQYF. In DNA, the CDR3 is TGTGCCAGCAGCTTAACGGTGGGAGGGCGCGGAGAGACCCAGTACTTC.

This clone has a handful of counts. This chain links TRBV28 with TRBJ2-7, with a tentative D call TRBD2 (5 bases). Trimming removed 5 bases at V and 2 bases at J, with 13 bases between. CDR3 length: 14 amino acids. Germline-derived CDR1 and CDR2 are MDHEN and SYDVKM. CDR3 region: CASSESGGPYEQYF. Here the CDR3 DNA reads TGTGCCAGCAGTGAGTCAGGAGGCCCCTACGAGCAGTACTTC.

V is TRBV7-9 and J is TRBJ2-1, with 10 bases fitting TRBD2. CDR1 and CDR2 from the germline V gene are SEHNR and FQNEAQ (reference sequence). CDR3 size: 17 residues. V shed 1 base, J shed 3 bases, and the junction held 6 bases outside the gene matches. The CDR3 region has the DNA TGTGCCAGCAGCTTAGATCTTAGCGGGAGGAGCTACAATGAGCAGTTCTTC. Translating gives CASSLDLSGRSYNEQFF.

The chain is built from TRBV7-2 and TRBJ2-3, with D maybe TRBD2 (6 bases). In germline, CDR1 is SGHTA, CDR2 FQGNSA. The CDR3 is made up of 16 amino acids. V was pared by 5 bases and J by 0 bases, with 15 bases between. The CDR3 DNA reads TGTGCCAGCAGCCGGCGGCCTAGCGCGAGCACAGATACGCAGTATTTT. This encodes CASSRRPSASTDTQYF.

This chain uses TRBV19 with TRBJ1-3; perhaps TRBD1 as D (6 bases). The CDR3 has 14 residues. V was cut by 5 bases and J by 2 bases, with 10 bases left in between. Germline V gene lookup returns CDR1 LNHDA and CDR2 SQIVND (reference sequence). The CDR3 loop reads CASSPRQAGNTIYF. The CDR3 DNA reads TGTGCCAGTAGTCCGAGACAGGCTGGAAACACCATATATTTT.

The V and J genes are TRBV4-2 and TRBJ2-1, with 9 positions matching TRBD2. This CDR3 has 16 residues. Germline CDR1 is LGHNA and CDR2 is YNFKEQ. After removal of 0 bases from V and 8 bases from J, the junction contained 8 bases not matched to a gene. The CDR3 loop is CASSQEGGSGSYEQFF. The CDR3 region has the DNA TGTGCCAGCAGCCAAGAGGGGGGTAGCGGGAGCTATGAGCAGTTCTTC.

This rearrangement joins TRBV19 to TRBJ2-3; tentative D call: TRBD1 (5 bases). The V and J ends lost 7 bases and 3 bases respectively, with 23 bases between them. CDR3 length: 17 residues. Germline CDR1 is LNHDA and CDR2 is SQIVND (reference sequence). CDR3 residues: CASKPKQGAYWTDTQYF. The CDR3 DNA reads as TGTGCCAGTAAACCGAAGCAGGGTGCCTACTGGACAGATACGCAGTATTTT.

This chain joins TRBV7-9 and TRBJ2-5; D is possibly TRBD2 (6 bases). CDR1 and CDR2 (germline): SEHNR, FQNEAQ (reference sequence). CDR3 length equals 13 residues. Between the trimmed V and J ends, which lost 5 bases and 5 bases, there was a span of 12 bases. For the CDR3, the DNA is TGTGCCAGCAGCCCCAGACGGGAGGAGACCCAGTACTTC. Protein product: CASSPRREETQYF.

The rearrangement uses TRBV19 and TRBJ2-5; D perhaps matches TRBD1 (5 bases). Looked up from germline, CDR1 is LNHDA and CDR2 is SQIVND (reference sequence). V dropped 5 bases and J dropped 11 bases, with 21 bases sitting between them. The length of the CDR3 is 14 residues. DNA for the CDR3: TGTGCCAGTAGTGTCTCGCAGGGCCCTTCGGAGCAGTACTTC. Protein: CASSVSQGPSEQYF.

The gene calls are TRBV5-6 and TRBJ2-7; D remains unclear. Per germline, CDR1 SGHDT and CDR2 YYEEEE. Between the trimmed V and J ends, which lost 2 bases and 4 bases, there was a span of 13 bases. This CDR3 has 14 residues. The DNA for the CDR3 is TGTGCCAGCAGCTTAGCAGGAAGGATGTACGAGCAGTACTTC. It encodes CASSLAGRMYEQYF.

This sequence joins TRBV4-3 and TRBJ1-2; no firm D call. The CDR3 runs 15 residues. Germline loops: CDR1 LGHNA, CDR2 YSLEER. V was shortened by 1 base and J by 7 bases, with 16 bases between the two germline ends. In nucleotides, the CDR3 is TGCGCCAGCAGCCAAGGCAACAGCCCCAGGTCTGGCTACACCTTC. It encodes CASSQGNSPRSGYTF.

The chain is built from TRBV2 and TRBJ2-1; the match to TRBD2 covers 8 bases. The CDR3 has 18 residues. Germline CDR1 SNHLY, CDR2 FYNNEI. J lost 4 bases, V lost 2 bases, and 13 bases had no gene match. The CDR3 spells CASSERDPSGLGYNEQFF. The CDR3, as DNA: TGTGCCAGCAGTGAACGGGACCCTAGCGGGTTGGGGTACAATGAGCAGTTCTTC.

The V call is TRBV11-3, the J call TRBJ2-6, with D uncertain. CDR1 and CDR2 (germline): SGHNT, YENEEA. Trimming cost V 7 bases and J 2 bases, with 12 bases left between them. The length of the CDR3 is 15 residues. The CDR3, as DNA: TGTGCCAGCACCGATAGTGCGGCTGGGGCCAACGTCCTGACTTTC. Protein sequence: CASTDSAAGANVLTF.

CDR3 nucleotides: TGTGCCAGCAGTCCTATAACGGGGTGGACCTACAATGAGCAGTTCTTC. It codes for CASSPITGWTYNEQFF. The V call is TRBV27, the J call TRBJ2-1; weak D call: TRBD2 (5 bases). V dropped 5 bases and J dropped 2 bases, with 16 bases sitting between them. This CDR3 comprises 16 residues. Germline CDR1 and CDR2: MNHEY and SMNVEV (reference sequence).

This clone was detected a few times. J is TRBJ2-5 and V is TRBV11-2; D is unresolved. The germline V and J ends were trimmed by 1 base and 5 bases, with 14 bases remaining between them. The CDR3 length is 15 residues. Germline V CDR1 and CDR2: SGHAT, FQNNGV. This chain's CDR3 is CASSLGDINRETQYF. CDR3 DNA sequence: TGTGCCAGCAGCTTAGGAGACATTAATCGGGAGACCCAGTACTTC.

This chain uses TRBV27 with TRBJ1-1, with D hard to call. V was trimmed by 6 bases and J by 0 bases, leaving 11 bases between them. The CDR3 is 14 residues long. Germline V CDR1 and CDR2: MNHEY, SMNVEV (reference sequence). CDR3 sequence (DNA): TGTGCCAGCAGAGAAACTGTCATGAACACTGAAGCTTTCTTT. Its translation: CASRETVMNTEAFF.